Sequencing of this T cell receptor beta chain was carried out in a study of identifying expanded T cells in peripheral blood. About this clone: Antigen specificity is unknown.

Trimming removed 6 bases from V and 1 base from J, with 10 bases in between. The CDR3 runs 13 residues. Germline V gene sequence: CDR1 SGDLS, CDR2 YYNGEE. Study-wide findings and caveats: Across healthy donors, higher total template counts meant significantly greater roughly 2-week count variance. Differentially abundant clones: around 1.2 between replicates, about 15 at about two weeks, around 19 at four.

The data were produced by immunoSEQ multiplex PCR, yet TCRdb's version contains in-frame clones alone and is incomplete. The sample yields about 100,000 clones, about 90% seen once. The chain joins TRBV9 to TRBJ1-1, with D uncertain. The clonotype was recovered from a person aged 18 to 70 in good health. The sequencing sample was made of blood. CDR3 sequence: CASMGAANTEAFF. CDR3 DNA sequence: TGTGCCAGCATGGGAGCCGCGAACACTGAAGCTTTCTTT.